This T cell receptor (beta chain) was sequenced in a study of blood T cell repertoires in COVID-19. Study at large: COVID-19 samples collected from the United States, Italy and Spain covered acute and convalescent phases.

Trimming stripped 6 bases from V and 7 bases from J, with 18 bases between. The germline CDR1 and CDR2 sequences are SNHLY and FYNNEI. The CDR3 consists of 14 residues. As handled by the study authors: Estimation of nucleated cell counts was performed using reference gene primer amplification. Assay used: immunoSEQ multiplex PCR; TCRdb lists only in-frame clones, some missing. V, J and clone size are those of that table, while D and trimming were read from the DNA. The sample shows 270,000 or so clones, 85% to 90% of them seen only once. This TCR came from a woman in her twenties or thirties with acute COVID-19. The chain combines TRBV2 with TRBJ1-1; no clear D. Sequences were obtained from PBMCs or T cells enriched from blood (not recorded which). The DNA for the CDR3 is TGTGCCAGCAGAGCCCCGTTGGGCGGGAGTGAAGCTTTCTTT. This translates into CASRAPLGGSEAFF. Together with reference TRBV2 and TRBJ1-1, the CDR3 gives the full variable domain: EPEVTQTPSHQVTQMGQEVILRCVPISNHLYFYWYRQILGQKVEFLVSFYNNEISEKSEIFDDQFSVERPDGSNFTLKIRSTKLEDSAMYFCASRAPLGGSEAFFGQGTRLTVV.